This T cell receptor (beta chain) was recorded in a study of response to subunit inactivated influenza vaccine. TCRdb reprocessed the RT-PCR reads with MiXCR, giving one entry per CDR3 protein. Of some 550,000 distinct CDR3 sequences in the sample, under 30% were seen once. In this sample, this clonotype turned up a few times. The CDR3 has 18 amino acids. J gave up 6 bases and V 2 bases, and 13 bases lay outside the gene matches. Germline V lookup: CDR1 SGHAT, CDR2 FQNNGV. These sequences were also reported in another study, on T cells expressing NK-cell markers. That source adds: The TCR beta cDNA came from 5'RACE template switching with UMIs. Source material for TCR beta repertoires consisted of sorted CD3+CD56+NKG2C+, CD3+CD56+NKG2C- and CD3+CD56-NKG2C+ T cells. Several experiments added an anti-gamma-delta TCR antibody to sort only alpha-beta TCR T cells. In several donors, these clonotypes also led the CD3+CD56-NKG2C+ fraction. Nothing established the HCMV specificity of expanded NKG2C+ T cell clones.

Sequencing was performed on CD4+ T cells sorted from PBMCs, taken 11 to 12 days after vaccination. The receptor's source is a man in his forties or fifties who received an inactivated influenza vaccine. This chain uses TRBV11-2 with TRBJ2-1; TRBD2 aligns across 10 bases. In DNA form, the CDR3 reads TGTGCCAGCAGCTTACTCCCGGGACTAGCGCGAGGGTCCAATGAGCAGTTCTTC. As protein: CASSLLPGLARGSNEQFF.